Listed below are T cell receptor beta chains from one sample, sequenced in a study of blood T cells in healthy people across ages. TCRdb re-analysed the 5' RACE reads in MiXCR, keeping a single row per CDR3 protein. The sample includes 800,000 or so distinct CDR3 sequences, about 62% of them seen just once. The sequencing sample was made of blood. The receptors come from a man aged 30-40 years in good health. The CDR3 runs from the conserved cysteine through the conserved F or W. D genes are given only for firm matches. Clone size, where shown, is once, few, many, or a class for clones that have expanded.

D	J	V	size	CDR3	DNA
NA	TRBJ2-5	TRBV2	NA	CASNYRGSQETQYF	TGTGCCAGCAACTACCGCGGATCTCAAGAGACCCAGTACTTC
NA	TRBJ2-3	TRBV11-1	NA	CASSGGAQRVPPVTDTQYF	TGTGCCAGCAGCGGCGGGGCTCAGCGTGTCCCTCCAGTCACAGATACGCAGTATTTT
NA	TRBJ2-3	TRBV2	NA	CASSVRRPGTDTQYF	TGTGCCAGCAGTGTTAGGCGGCCAGGCACAGATACGCAGTATTTT
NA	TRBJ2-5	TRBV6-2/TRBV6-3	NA	CASTGFVMETQYF	TGTGCCAGCACCGGGTTTGTCATGGAGACCCAGTACTTC
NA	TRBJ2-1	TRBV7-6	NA	CASSLKVINEQFF	TGTGCCAGCAGCTTAAAAGTGATCAATGAGCAGTTCTTC
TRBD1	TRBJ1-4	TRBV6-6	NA	CASRAATGSEKLFF	TGTGCCAGCAGGGCCGCGACAGGGTCGGAAAAACTGTTTTTT
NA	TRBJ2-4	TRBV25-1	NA	CASSEGLNAYF	TGTGCCAGCAGTGAGGGACTTAACGCGTACTTC
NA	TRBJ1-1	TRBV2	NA	CASSPVGTSTEAFF	TGTGCCAGCAGCCCCGTGGGGACTTCCACTGAAGCTTTCTTT
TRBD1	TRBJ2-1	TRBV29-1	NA	CSVSDRGHYNEQFF	TGCAGCGTTTCAGACAGGGGGCACTACAATGAGCAGTTCTTC
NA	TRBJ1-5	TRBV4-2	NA	CASSLHRDSNQPQHF	TGTGCCAGCAGCCTCCACCGGGACAGCAATCAGCCCCAGCATTTT
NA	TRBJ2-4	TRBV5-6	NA	CASRSSGSVAKNIQYF	TGTGCCAGCAGATCCTCCGGAAGTGTGGCCAAAAACATTCAGTACTTC
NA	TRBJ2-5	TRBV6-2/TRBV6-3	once	CAMSGAGETQYF	TGTGCCATGAGCGGAGCCGGGGAGACCCAGTACTTC
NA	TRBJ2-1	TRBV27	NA	CASSYVGPFNEQFF	TGTGCCAGCAGTTACGTCGGGCCATTCAATGAGCAGTTCTTC
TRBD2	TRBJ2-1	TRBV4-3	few	CASSQVKRGYSYNEQFF	TGCGCCAGCAGCCAAGTTAAGCGGGGGTACTCCTACAATGAGCAGTTCTTC
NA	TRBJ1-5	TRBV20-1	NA	CSARDPRRGQPQHF	TGCAGTGCTAGAGACCCTAGGCGGGGCCAGCCCCAGCATTTT
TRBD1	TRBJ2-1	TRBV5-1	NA	CASGDRGYNEQFF	TGCGCCAGCGGGGACAGGGGTTACAATGAGCAGTTCTTC
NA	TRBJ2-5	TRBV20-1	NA	CSARDGDPRQETQYF	TGCAGTGCTAGAGATGGGGACCCGAGACAAGAGACCCAGTACTTC
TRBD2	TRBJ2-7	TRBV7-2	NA	CASSSISGGAEQYF	TGTGCCAGCAGCTCTATAAGCGGGGGGGCTGAGCAGTACTTC
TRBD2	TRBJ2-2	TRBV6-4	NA	CASSERTSGGALITGELFF	TGTGCCAGCAGTGAAAGGACCAGCGGGGGGGCCTTGATAACCGGGGAGCTGTTTTTT
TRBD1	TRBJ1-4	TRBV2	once	CASRGGTGNEKLFF	TGTGCCAGCAGAGGGGGGACAGGGAATGAAAAACTGTTTTTT
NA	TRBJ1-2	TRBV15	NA	CATSNSHYGYTF	TGTGCCACCAGCAACTCCCACTATGGCTACACCTTC
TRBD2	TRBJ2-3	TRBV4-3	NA	CASSQDWTSGGVTDTQYF	TGCGCCAGCAGCCAGGATTGGACTAGCGGGGGGGTCACAGATACGCAGTATTTT
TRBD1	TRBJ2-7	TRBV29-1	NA	CSVGTGFREQYF	TGCAGCGTTGGGACAGGGTTCCGCGAGCAGTACTTC
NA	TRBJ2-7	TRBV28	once	CASSLAGPLGSEQYF	TGTGCCAGCAGTTTAGCCGGGCCACTTGGGTCCGAGCAGTACTTC
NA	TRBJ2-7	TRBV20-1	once	CSAARGQNPTYEQYF	TGCAGTGCCGCCCGGGGGCAGAACCCAACCTACGAGCAGTACTTC